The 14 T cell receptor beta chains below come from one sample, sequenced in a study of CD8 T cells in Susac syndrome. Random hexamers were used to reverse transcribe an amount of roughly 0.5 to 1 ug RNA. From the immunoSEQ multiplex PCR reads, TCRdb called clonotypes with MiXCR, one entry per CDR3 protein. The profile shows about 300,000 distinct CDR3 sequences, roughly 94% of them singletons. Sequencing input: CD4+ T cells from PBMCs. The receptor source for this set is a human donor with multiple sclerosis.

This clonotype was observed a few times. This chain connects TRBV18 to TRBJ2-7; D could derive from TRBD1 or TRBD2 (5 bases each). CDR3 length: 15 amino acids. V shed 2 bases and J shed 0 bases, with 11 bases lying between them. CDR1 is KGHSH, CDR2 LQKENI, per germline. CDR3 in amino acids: CASSPVGTSSYEQYF. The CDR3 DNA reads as TGTGCCAGCTCACCAGTAGGGACCAGCTCCTACGAGCAGTACTTC.

The CDR3 nucleotides read TGTGCCAGCAGAGAAGAGGCTAGCGCAAACTACGAGCAGTACTTC. The encoded protein is CASREEASANYEQYF. The gene calls are TRBV6-2 or TRBV6-3 and TRBJ2-7; a weak D match, TRBD2 (6 bases). The CDR3 spans 15 residues. The germline V gene has CDR1 MNHEY and CDR2 SVGEGT. Trimming left V 6 bases short and J 3 bases short, with 18 bases between.

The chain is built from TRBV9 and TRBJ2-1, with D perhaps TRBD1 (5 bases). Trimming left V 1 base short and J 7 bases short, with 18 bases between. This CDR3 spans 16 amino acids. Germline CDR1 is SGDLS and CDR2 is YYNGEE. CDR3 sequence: CASSVFDRSGRNEQFF. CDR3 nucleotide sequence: TGTGCCAGCAGCGTATTCGACAGATCCGGAAGGAATGAGCAGTTCTTC.

The CDR3 protein is CSATPVAGYEKLFF. In DNA form, the CDR3 reads TGCAGTGCTACTCCAGTCGCGGGTTATGAAAAACTGTTTTTT. The rearrangement uses TRBV20-1 and TRBJ1-4; D is unresolved. Per the germline V gene, CDR1 is DFQATT and CDR2 is SNEGSKA (reference sequence). This CDR3 region has 14 residues. The V and J ends lost 4 bases and 6 bases respectively, with 15 bases between them.

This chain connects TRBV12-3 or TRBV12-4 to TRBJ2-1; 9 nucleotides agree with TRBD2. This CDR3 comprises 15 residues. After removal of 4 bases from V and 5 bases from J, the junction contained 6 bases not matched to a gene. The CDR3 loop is CASSSPGLANNEQFF. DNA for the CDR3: TGTGCCAGCAGTTCCCCCGGACTAGCGAACAATGAGCAGTTCTTC.

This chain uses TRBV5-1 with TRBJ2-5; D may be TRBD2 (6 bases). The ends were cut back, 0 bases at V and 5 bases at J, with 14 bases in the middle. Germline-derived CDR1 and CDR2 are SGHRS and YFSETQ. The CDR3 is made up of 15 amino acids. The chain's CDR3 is CASSLAGGRGETQYF. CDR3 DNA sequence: TGCGCCAGCAGCTTGGCCGGGGGTCGAGGGGAGACCCAGTACTTC.

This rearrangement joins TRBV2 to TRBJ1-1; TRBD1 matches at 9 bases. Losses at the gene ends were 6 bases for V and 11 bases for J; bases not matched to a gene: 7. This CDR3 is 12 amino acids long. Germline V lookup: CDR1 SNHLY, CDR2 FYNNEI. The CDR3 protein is CASSGQGWAAFF. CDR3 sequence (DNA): TGTGCCAGCAGCGGACAGGGGTGGGCGGCTTTCTTT.

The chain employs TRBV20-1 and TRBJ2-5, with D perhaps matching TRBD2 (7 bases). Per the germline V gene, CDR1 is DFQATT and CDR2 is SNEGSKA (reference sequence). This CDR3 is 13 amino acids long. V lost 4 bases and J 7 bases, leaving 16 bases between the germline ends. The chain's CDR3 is CSATSGGGGTQYF. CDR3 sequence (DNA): TGCAGTGCTACTAGCGGAGGGGGGGGGACCCAGTACTTC.

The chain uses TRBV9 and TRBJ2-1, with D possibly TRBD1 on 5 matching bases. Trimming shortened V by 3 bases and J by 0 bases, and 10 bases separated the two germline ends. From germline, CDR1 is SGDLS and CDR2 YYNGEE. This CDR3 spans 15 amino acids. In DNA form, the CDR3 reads TGTGCCAGCAGCGGGACACCTATCTCCTACAATGAGCAGTTCTTC. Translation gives CASSGTPISYNEQFF. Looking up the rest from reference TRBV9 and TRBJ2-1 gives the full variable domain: DSGVTQTPKHLITATGQRVTLRCSPRSGDLSVYWYQQSLDQGLQFLIQYYNGEERAKGNILERFSAQQFPDLHSELNLSSLELGDSALYFCASSGTPISYNEQFFGPGTRLTVL.

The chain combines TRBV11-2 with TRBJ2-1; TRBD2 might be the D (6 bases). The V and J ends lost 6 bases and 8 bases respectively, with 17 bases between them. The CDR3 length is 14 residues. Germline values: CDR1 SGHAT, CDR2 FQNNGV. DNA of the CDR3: TGTGCCAGCAGGGGACTCGGTAGACGCTATGAGCAGTTCTTC. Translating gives CASRGLGRRYEQFF.

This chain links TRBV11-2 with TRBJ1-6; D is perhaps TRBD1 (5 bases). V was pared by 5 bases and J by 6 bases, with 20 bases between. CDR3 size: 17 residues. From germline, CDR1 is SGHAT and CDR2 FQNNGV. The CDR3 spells CASSPHQGFLGNSPLHF. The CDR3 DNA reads TGTGCCAGCAGCCCTCACCAGGGCTTCCTCGGTAATTCACCCCTCCACTTT.

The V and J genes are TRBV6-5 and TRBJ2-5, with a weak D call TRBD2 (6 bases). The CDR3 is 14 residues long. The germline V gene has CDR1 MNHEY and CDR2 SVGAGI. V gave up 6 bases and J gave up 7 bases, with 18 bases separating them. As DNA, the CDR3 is TGTGCCAGCAGAACCCGCTTGCGGGACTGGACCCAGTACTTC. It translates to CASRTRLRDWTQYF.

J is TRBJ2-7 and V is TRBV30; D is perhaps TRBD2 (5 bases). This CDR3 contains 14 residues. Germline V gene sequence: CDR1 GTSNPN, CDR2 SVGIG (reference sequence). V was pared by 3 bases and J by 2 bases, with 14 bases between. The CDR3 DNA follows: TGTGCCTGGAGCCAGGAGGCTTCGACCTACGAGCAGTACTTC. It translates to CAWSQEASTYEQYF.

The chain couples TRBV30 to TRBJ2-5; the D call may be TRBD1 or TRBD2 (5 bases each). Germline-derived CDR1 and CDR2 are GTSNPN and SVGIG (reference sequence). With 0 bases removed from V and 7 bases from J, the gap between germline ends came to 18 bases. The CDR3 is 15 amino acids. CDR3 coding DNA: TGTGCCTGGAGTGTAGGGGACCTTTGGGGCGGGACCCAGTACTTC. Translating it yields CAWSVGDLWGGTQYF.